This entry concerns a single TCR beta chain. V was pared by 0 bases and J by 2 bases, with 3 bases of the junction left unmatched. The CDR3 loop spans 15 amino acids. From germline, CDR1 is MNHEY and CDR2 SVGAGI. This sample was taken from a study of shared clonotypes between healthy human individuals. Assay: immunoSEQ multiplex PCR; the TCRdb copy retains only in-frame clones and omits some. The table lists millions of clones, 85% to 95% of them singletons. CD45RO-negative CD8 cells positively selected for CCR7 made up the naive population, which excluded terminally differentiated effector memory CD45RA+ cells.

Sequencing was performed on naive CD8+ T cells from PBMCs. This TCR derives from a man younger than 35 in good health. Some clones in this sample may be carry-over from other donors' samples. J is TRBJ1-2 and V is TRBV6-5; the match to TRBD1 covers 7 bases. CDR3 protein: CASSYSSTGNYGYTF. The CDR3 nucleotides are TGTGCCAGCAGTTACTCATCGACAGGGAACTATGGCTACACCTTC.